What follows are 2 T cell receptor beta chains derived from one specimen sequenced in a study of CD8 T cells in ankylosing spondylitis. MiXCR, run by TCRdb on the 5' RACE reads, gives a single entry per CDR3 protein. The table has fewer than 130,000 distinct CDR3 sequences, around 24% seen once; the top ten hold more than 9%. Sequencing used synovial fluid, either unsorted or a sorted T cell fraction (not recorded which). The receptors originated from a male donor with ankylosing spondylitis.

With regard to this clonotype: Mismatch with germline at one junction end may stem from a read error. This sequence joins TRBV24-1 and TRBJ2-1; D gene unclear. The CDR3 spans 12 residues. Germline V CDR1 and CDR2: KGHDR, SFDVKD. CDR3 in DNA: TGTGCCACCAGTGATTTGAACAAGGAGCAGTTCTTC. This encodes CATSDLNKEQFF.

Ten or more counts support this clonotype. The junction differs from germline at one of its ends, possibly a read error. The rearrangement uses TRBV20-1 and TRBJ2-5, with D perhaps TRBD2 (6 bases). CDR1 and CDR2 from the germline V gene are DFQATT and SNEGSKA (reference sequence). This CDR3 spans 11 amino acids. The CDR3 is CSPSERETQYF. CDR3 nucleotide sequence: TGCAGTCCTAGCGAACGGGAGACCCAGTACTTC.